One and the same sample provided the 16 T cell receptor beta chains below, sequenced in a study of human thymus T cells. Thymic tissue was derived from resections collected during corrective heart surgery. The repertoire was sequenced with immunoSEQ multiplex PCR; TCRdb's copy has only in-frame clones and lacks some. The sample holds about 78,000 clones; around 96% are singletons and the top ten take 0.025% to 0.04%. The specimen was thymus tissue. The receptor set was obtained from a boy under two years old with a congenital heart defect but otherwise immunologically healthy.

The CDR3 nucleotides read TGTGCCAGCAGCTTTTCGGCTTTGCTAGGGACAGATACGCAGTATTTT. Translation gives CASSFSALLGTDTQYF. The chain carries TRBV11-3 and TRBJ2-3; no reliable D call. Trimming cost V 3 bases and J 3 bases, with 16 bases left between them. CDR1 is SGHNT and CDR2 is YENEEA in the germline V gene. The CDR3 covers 16 residues.

The chain couples TRBV4-1 to TRBJ1-1, with D uncertain. Germline CDR1 and CDR2: MGHRA and YSYEKL. CDR3 size: 21 residues. Trimming left V 0 bases short and J 0 bases short, with 26 bases between. The CDR3 DNA follows: TGCGCCAGCAGCCAAGAAGAGGTCCGGCCCCTTCCCCCTGTAGTGAACACTGAAGCTTTCTTT. Amino acids: CASSQEEVRPLPPVVNTEAFF.

This clone appeared once. CDR3 coding DNA: TGTGCCAGCTCACCCCCCCAGCCGTCAGGGGCCGTCTACGAGCAGTACTTC. Encoded protein: CASSPPQPSGAVYEQYF. V and J are TRBV18 and TRBJ2-7; D possibly corresponds to TRBD1 (6 bases). With 3 bases removed from V and 3 bases from J, the gap between germline ends came to 21 bases. This CDR3 has 17 amino acids. Germline CDR1 KGHSH, CDR2 LQKENI.

CDR3 nucleotides: TGTGCCTGGAGTGTCGGCAGTCTCTATGGCTACACCTTC. Translated: CAWSVGSLYGYTF. The gene calls are TRBV30 and TRBJ1-2; D unclear. Deletions cut 0 bases from V and 4 bases from J, with 9 bases between. This CDR3 spans 13 amino acids. Germline-derived CDR1 and CDR2 are GTSNPN and SVGIG (reference sequence).

The chain has TRBV6-5 and TRBJ2-3; D ambiguous. The CDR3 runs to 13 residues. The germline V and J ends were trimmed by 0 bases and 1 base, with 2 bases remaining between them. Germline CDR1 MNHEY, CDR2 SVGAGI. The CDR3 loop reads CASSYSCTDTQYF. CDR3 nucleotides: TGTGCCAGCAGTTACTCTTGCACAGATACGCAGTATTTT.

The J gene is TRBJ1-1, the V gene TRBV27; 12 positions match TRBD1. V lost 4 bases, J lost 5 bases, and 14 bases stayed unmatched. The CDR3 sequence is 18 residues long. Germline CDR1 and CDR2: MNHEY and SMNVEV (reference sequence). CDR3 nucleotides: TGTGCCAGCAGTTCCTCAATCCGGGACAGGGGGCTGGGAACTGAAGCTTTCTTT. Its protein is CASSSSIRDRGLGTEAFF.

In DNA form, the CDR3 reads TGCGCCAGCAGCTTAGAGTCGGAGCAGTACTTC. This gives the protein CASSLESEQYF. The chain employs TRBV5-1 and TRBJ2-7; D not resolved. CDR3 length: 11 amino acids. Between the trimmed V and J ends, which lost 2 bases and 7 bases, there was a span of 7 bases. Germline CDR1 reads SGHRS; CDR2 reads YFSETQ.

V and J are TRBV11-2 and TRBJ2-7; 9 nucleotides match TRBD1. CDR1 is SGHAT and CDR2 is FQNNGV in the germline V gene. Trimming removed 5 bases from V and 0 bases from J; junction bases left unmatched: 8. The CDR3 spans 16 residues. Written as DNA, the CDR3 is TGTGCCAGCAGCCCACCAGTGGGACAGGGCTCCTACGAGCAGTACTTC. Amino acids: CASSPPVGQGSYEQYF.

This sequence joins TRBV2 and TRBJ1-6, with a possible D match to TRBD1 (5 bases). The CDR3 runs 15 residues. Looked up from germline, CDR1 is SNHLY and CDR2 is FYNNEI. Trimming removed 3 bases at V and 4 bases at J, with 10 bases between. This chain's CDR3 is CASSEGPLYNSPLHF. CDR3 bases: TGTGCCAGCAGTGAGGGACCCCTTTATAATTCACCCCTCCACTTT. Using reference TRBV2 and TRBJ1-6 for the parts outside the CDR3, the full variable domain is EPEVTQTPSHQVTQMGQEVILRCVPISNHLYFYWYRQILGQKVEFLVSFYNNEISEKSEIFDDQFSVERPDGSNFTLKIRSTKLEDSAMYFCASSEGPLYNSPLHFGNGTRLTVT.

The CDR3 DNA follows: TGTGCCAGCATGGGGGCGGGCGATAATTCACCCCTCCACTTT. Residues: CASMGAGDNSPLHF. The chain combines TRBV2 with TRBJ1-6; D perhaps matches TRBD1 (6 bases). This CDR3 is 14 amino acids long. Trimming took 7 bases from V and 5 from J, leaving 12 bases between them. Germline loops: CDR1 SNHLY, CDR2 FYNNEI.

This chain links TRBV11-2 with TRBJ2-5; possible D gene TRBD2, 5 bases. V was clipped by 2 bases and J by 7 bases, with 8 bases between them. CDR1 and CDR2 from the germline V gene are SGHAT and FQNNGV. This CDR3 comprises 12 residues. The CDR3 nucleotides are TGTGCCAGCAGCTTAATGGCGGGGACCCAGTACTTC. Amino acids: CASSLMAGTQYF.

J is TRBJ2-1 and V is TRBV29-1, with 10 bases lining up with TRBD2. V trimming: 5 bases; J trimming: 3 bases; junction bases outside the gene matches: 13. This CDR3 comprises 17 residues. Germline values: CDR1 SQVTM, CDR2 ANQGSEA. The CDR3 nucleotides read TGCAGCGTTCTGAAGCGGGGGGGCAATCAGGACTACAATGAGCAGTTCTTC. Protein: CSVLKRGGNQDYNEQFF.

The rearrangement uses TRBV15 and TRBJ1-2; TRBD1 is a possible D gene (6 bases). Deletions cut 3 bases from V and 2 bases from J, with 13 bases between. Germline CDR1 LNHNV, CDR2 YYDKDF (reference sequence). CDR3 length: 15 residues. The CDR3 is CATSRGGQGNYGYTF. The CDR3 DNA reads as TGTGCCACCAGCAGGGGGGGCCAGGGGAACTATGGCTACACCTTC.

The V call is TRBV28, the J call TRBJ2-7; weak D call: TRBD1 (5 bases). The CDR3 has 15 amino acids. V shed 4 bases and J shed 4 bases, with 17 bases lying between them. CDR1 and CDR2 (germline): MDHEN, SYDVKM. CDR3 sequence (DNA): TGTGCCAGCAGTTCAAAAACCCTAGGGGATTACGAGCAGTACTTC. It codes for CASSSKTLGDYEQYF.

This chain connects TRBV30 to TRBJ1-2; no definite D call. The CDR3 spans 16 residues. The germline V gene has CDR1 GTSNPN and CDR2 SVGIG (reference sequence). V dropped 5 bases and J dropped 2 bases, with 21 bases sitting between them. The CDR3 here is CAWVRPAPGSNYGYTF. The CDR3 DNA reads as TGTGCCTGGGTTAGGCCAGCCCCGGGCTCAAACTATGGCTACACCTTC.

The rearrangement links TRBV11-2 to TRBJ2-7; D is unclear. V was clipped by 0 bases and J by 1 base, with 7 bases between them. From germline, CDR1 is SGHAT and CDR2 FQNNGV. The CDR3 has 14 residues. CDR3 residues: CASSLDPDSYEQYF. In DNA form, the CDR3 reads TGTGCCAGCAGCTTAGACCCGGATTCCTACGAGCAGTACTTC. Full variable domain (rest looked up from reference TRBV11-2 and TRBJ2-7): EAGVAQSPRYKIIEKRQSVAFWCNPISGHATLYWYQQILGQGPKLLIQFQNNGVVDDSQLPKDRFSAERLKGVDSTLKIQPAKLEDSAVYLCASSLDPDSYEQYFGPGTRLTVT.